This T cell receptor beta chain was identified in a study of T cell repertoires in cytomegalovirus infection. Study summary: Recently identified HLA-C-restricted CMV epitopes were used, and well-studied HLA-B-restricted CMV epitopes were used as well. Public TCR beta signatures indicated both CMV infection and matching HLA type. Whole-study findings and limits: Cumulative public TCR beta family frequency identified CMV carriers with the relevant HLA. HLA-C-restricted CMV-specific TCR beta clonotypes prevailed in the ex vivo response.

Germline V gene lookup returns CDR1 SQVTM and CDR2 ANQGSEA. The V and J ends lost 4 bases and 4 bases respectively, with 13 bases between them. The CDR3 sequence is 13 residues long. This clonotype was observed once. Its antigen is unidentified. TCRdb reprocessed the reads via MiXCR and lists one record per CDR3 protein. The table lists some 590,000 distinct CDR3 sequences, around two fifths of them singletons. The origin of this receptor is a human donor in good health (CMV status not recorded). Some clones in this sample may be carry-over from other donors' samples. Sequenced material: cultured PBMCs, taken from culture after CMV antigen stimulation. This chain uses TRBV29-1 with TRBJ1-1, with a possible D match to TRBD1 (5 bases). This CDR3 reads CSVGGSRGTEAFF. The CDR3 DNA sequence: TGCAGCGTTGGGGGCTCCCGGGGCACTGAAGCTTTCTTT. The full variable domain, rest sourced from reference TRBV29-1 and TRBJ1-1, is SAVISQKPSRDICQRGTSLTIQCQVDSQVTMMFWYRQQPGQSLTLIATANQGSEATYESGFVIDKFPISRPNLTFSTLTVSNMSPEDSSIYLCSVGGSRGTEAFFGQGTRLTVV.